This T cell receptor beta chain was sequenced in a study of T cell responses to AZD1222 COVID-19 vaccine. Whole-study results and caveats: Spike-spanning, vaccine-associated CD4 TCRs were dominant at 160-218 and 743-854. Clonal diversity was possibly underestimated, and white British individuals and females predominated among donors. Only a handful of AZD1222 recipients, several in all, had baseline seropositivity. Reportedly, nearly half the spike-specific TCRs target unmutated variant regions.

TCRdb keeps only in-frame clones here, not all; method: immunoSEQ multiplex PCR. The data show some 120,000 clones, around nine tenths seen once. As to this clone: The antigen is unknown.

Trimming pared 5 bases from V and 4 bases from J, leaving 12 bases between. Germline values: CDR1 SGHVS, CDR2 FQNEAQ. The CDR3 is 14 amino acids. The sequences come from peripheral blood, collected on day 0 of MenACWY control vaccination. The chain joins TRBV7-8 to TRBJ1-5; TRBD1 is a possible D gene (6 bases). The receptor's source is an adult in good health. Here the CDR3 DNA reads TGTGCCAGCAGCCGACGGACAGATAATCAGCCCCAGCATTTT. It yields the protein CASSRRTDNQPQHF.